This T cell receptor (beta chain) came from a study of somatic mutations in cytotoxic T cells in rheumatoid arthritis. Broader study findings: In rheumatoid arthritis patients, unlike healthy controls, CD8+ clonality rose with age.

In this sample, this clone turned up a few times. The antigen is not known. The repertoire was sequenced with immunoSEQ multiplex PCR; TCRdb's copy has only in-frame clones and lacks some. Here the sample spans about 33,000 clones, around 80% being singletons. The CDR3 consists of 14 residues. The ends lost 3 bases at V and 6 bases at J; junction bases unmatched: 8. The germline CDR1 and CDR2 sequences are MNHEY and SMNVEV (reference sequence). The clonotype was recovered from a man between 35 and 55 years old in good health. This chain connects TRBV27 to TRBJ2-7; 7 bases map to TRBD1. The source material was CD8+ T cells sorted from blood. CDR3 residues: CASSLTGTNREQYF. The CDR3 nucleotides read TGTGCCAGCAGTTTGACAGGGACCAACCGCGAGCAGTACTTC.